This T cell receptor beta chain was sequenced during a study of blood T cell repertoires in COVID-19. Across the whole study: Samples came from the United States, Italy and Spain, spanning acute and convalescent COVID-19. Sources were T cells, B-cell-depleted T cells, or PBMCs; the material itself was cDNA or gDNA.

As originally analysed: Amplification of reference gene primers was used by the study to estimate nucleated cell counts. Clones were sequenced by immunoSEQ multiplex PCR, and TCRdb holds only the in-frame ones, with some missing. The V and J calls and the clone size are those of that table, but D and trimming were determined from the DNA. The table has about 200,000 clones, 85% to 90% seen once; the top ten hold approximately 5.9%. The CDR3 contains 13 residues. CDR1 MDHEN and CDR2 SYDVKM come from the germline V gene. V lost 7 bases, J lost 0 bases, and 9 bases lay in between. Sequences were obtained from peripheral blood. The source is a man older than 75 with acute or convalescent COVID-19. The chain carries TRBV28 and TRBJ1-2, with no clear D. The CDR3 region is CASKEEANYGYTF. The CDR3 coding sequence is TGTGCCAGCAAAGAGGAGGCTAACTATGGCTACACCTTC.